This TCR beta chain was recovered during a study of cytomegalovirus exposure and HLA in healthy donors. The primer mix had 60 Vbeta and 13 Jbeta primers. The data were produced by immunoSEQ multiplex PCR, yet TCRdb's version contains in-frame clones alone and is incomplete. There are a few hundred thousand clones in the sample; 70% to 90% occur only once, and approximately 2.9% lies in the top ten. V was pared by 9 bases and J by 3 bases, with 8 bases of the junction left unmatched. CDR3 length: 15 residues. Germline CDR1 and CDR2: SNHLY and FYNNEI. V and J are TRBV2 and TRBJ2-1; 10 nucleotides agree with TRBD2. Sequences were obtained from PBMCs. This clonotype originated in a man aged 25-45 years in good health and CMV-seronegative. The CDR3 region has the DNA TGTGCCAGTAGCGGGGGGACGACATTCTACAATGAGCAGTTCTTC. This codes for CASSGGTTFYNEQFF.